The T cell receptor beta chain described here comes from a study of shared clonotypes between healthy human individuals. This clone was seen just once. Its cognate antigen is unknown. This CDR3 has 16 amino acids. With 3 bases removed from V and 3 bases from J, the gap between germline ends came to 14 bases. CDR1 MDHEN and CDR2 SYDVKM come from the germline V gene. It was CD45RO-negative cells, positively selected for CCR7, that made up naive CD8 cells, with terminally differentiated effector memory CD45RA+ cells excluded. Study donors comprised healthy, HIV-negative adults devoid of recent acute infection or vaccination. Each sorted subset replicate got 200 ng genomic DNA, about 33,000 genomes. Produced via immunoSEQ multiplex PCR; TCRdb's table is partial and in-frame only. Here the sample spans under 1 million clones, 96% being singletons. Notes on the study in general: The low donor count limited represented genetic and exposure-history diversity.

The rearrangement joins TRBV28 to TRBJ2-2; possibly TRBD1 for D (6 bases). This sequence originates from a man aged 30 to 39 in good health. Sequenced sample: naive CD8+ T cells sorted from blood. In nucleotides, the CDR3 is TGTGCCAGCAGTTTGGGGGCCGAAAGGGACACCGGGGAGCTGTTTTTT. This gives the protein CASSLGAERDTGELFF.